This is a list of T cell receptor beta chains from one sample in a study of Graves' ophthalmopathy and Graves' hyperthyroidism. MiXCR, run by TCRdb on the multiplex PCR reads, gives a single entry per CDR3 protein. The sample carries 450,000 to 600,000 distinct CDR3 sequences, about 40% recorded once. The sample was peripheral blood or thyroid tissue (not recorded which). These receptors were obtained from an adult man with Graves' hyperthyroidism. Each CDR3 is given with its conserved first and last residue. A D gene is named only where the DNA matches it firmly. Clone size is shown for a subset of rows, as once, few, many or a class of expanded clone.

j_call: TRBJ2-7
clone_size: .
d_call: .
v_call: TRBV5-1
cdr3_nt: TGTGCCAGCAGCTTAACTGGGGCGCCGGGCTACGAGCAGTACTTC
cdr3_aa: CASSLTGAPGYEQYF

j_call: TRBJ2-7
clone_size: .
d_call: .
v_call: TRBV5-8
cdr3_nt: TGTGCCAGCAGCTTGGTGGCAGGGAAGGACTACGGGCAGTACTTC
cdr3_aa: CASSLVAGKDYGQYF

j_call: TRBJ2-7
clone_size: .
d_call: .
v_call: TRBV5-1
cdr3_nt: TGCGCCAGCAGCTTGTACCTTAGGGGCCCCTACGAGCAGTACTTC
cdr3_aa: CASSLYLRGPYEQYF

j_call: TRBJ1-1
clone_size: many
d_call: TRBD1
v_call: TRBV7-3
cdr3_nt: TGTGCCAGCAGCCCGACCGGGACAGGGGGTCGTACTGAAGCTTTCTTT
cdr3_aa: CASSPTGTGGRTEAFF

j_call: TRBJ1-1
clone_size: .
d_call: TRBD1
v_call: TRBV20-1
cdr3_nt: TGCAGTGCGGATTCCGGGACAGGATTTGAAGCTTTCTTT
cdr3_aa: CSADSGTGFEAFF

j_call: TRBJ1-6
clone_size: few
d_call: .
v_call: TRBV28
cdr3_nt: TGTGCCAGCAGTTTTAGCGGGGGAAATTCACCCCTCCACTTT
cdr3_aa: CASSFSGGNSPLHF

j_call: TRBJ1-5
clone_size: .
d_call: .
v_call: TRBV7-3
cdr3_nt: TGTGCCAGCTCACCATACACAGGGAGCAATCAGCCCCAGCATTTT
cdr3_aa: CASSPYTGSNQPQHF

j_call: TRBJ2-7
clone_size: many
d_call: .
v_call: TRBV10-3
cdr3_nt: TGTGCCATCAGACAGGATAGCGAGGACGAGCAGTACTTC
cdr3_aa: CAIRQDSEDEQYF

j_call: TRBJ1-1
clone_size: .
d_call: .
v_call: TRBV11-2
cdr3_nt: TGTGCCAGCAGCCGCGGACTCCTTATGAACGCTGAAGCTTTCTTT
cdr3_aa: CASSRGLLMNAEAFF

j_call: TRBJ1-5
clone_size: .
d_call: TRBD1
v_call: TRBV20-1
cdr3_nt: TGCAGTGCTAACGACAGGGGGCGCGGTGGCAATCAGCCCCAGCATTTT
cdr3_aa: CSANDRGRGGNQPQHF

j_call: TRBJ2-5
clone_size: .
d_call: .
v_call: TRBV6-5
cdr3_nt: TGTGCCAGCAGCGACGGCTGGGAGACCCAGTACTTC
cdr3_aa: CASSDGWETQYF